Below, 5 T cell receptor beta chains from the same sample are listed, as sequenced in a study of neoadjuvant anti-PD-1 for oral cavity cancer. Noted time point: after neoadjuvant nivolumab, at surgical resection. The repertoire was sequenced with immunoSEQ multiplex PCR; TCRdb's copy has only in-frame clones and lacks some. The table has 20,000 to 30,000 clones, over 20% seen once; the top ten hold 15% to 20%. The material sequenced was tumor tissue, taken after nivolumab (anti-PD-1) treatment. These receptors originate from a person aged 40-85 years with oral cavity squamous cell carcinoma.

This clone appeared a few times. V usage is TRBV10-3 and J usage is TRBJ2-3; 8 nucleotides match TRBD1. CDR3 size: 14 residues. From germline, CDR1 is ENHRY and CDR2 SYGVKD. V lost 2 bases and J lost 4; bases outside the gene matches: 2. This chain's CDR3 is CAISEAGGPDTQYF. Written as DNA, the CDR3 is TGTGCCATCAGTGAGGCAGGGGGCCCAGATACGCAGTATTTT.

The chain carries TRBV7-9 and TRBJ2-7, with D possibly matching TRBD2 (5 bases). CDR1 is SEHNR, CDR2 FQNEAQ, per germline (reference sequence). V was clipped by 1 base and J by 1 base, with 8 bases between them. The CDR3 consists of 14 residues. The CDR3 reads CASSLVGKSYEQYF. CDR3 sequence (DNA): TGTGCCAGCAGCTTAGTCGGGAAATCCTACGAGCAGTACTTC.

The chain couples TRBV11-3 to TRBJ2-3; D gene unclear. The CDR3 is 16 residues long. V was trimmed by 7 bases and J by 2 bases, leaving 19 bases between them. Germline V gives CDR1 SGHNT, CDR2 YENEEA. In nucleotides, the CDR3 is TGTGCCAGCATCTATAAGGCCTTACCATACACAGATACGCAGTATTTT. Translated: CASIYKALPYTDTQYF.

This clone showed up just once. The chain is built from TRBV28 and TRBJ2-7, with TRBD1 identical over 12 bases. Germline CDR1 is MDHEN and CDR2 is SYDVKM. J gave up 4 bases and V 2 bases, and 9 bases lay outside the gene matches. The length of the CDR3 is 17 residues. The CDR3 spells CASSLLKWGQGAYEQYF. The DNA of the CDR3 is TGTGCCAGCAGTTTACTCAAGTGGGGACAGGGGGCATACGAGCAGTACTTC.

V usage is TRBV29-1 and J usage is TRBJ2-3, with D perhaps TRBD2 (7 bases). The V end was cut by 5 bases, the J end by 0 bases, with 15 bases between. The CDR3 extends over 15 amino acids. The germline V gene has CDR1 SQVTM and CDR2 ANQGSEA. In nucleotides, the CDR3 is TGCAGCGTTAAGGGGGGGGCCACTAGCACAGATACGCAGTATTTT. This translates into CSVKGGATSTDTQYF.